Below, 16 T cell receptor beta chains from the same sample are listed, as sequenced in a study of blood T cell repertoires in COVID-19. Generated by immunoSEQ multiplex PCR, the TCRdb table keeps only in-frame clones and is missing some. Among 150,000 to 200,000 clones listed, under 80% were seen once. Material: peripheral blood. The source is a man between 70 and 80 years old with acute or convalescent COVID-19.

This clone was counted between two and nine times. J is TRBJ2-2 and V is TRBV2; 9 nucleotides agree with TRBD1. V lost 6 bases, J lost 5 bases, and 10 bases stayed unmatched. The CDR3 runs 16 residues. Germline CDR1 SNHLY, CDR2 FYNNEI. CDR3 loop: CASRPGQGRITGELFF. The CDR3 DNA sequence: TGTGCCAGCAGACCCGGACAGGGGAGGATAACCGGGGAGCTGTTTTTT.

The J gene is TRBJ1-5, the V gene TRBV27, with 8 positions matching TRBD1. V was pared by 5 bases and J by 7 bases, with 4 bases of the junction left unmatched. This CDR3 spans 13 amino acids. Germline CDR1 reads MNHEY; CDR2 reads SMNVEV (reference sequence). As DNA, the CDR3 is TGTGCCAGCAGTCGGACAGGGAACCAGCCCCAGCATTTT. This sequence encodes CASSRTGNQPQHF.

The chain has TRBV6-5 and TRBJ2-7; 11 bases align to TRBD2. The V gene end was trimmed by 6 bases and the J gene end by 3 bases; junction bases not matched to a gene: 4. CDR1 is MNHEY, CDR2 SVGAGI, per germline. The CDR3 has 14 residues. The CDR3 is CASRGGLAGYEQYF. For the CDR3, the DNA is TGTGCCAGCAGAGGAGGACTAGCGGGCTACGAGCAGTACTTC.

V is TRBV7-2 and J is TRBJ2-5; 8 bases map to TRBD1. The CDR3 spans 14 residues. Germline trimming cut 5 bases from V and 2 bases from J; bases unmatched to any gene: 4. Germline V CDR1 and CDR2: SGHTA, FQGNSA. The CDR3 DNA sequence: TGTGCCAGCAGCATCCAGGGGGCTCAAGAGACCCAGTACTTC. Protein product: CASSIQGAQETQYF.

This clone was counted once. V usage is TRBV6-5 and J usage is TRBJ1-6, with D perhaps matching TRBD1 (5 bases). This CDR3 comprises 15 residues. CDR1 and CDR2 (germline): MNHEY, SVGAGI. Trimming removed 6 bases from V and 4 bases from J, with 13 bases in between. The chain's CDR3 is CASSRTGGYNSPLHF. The DNA for the CDR3 is TGTGCCAGCAGCCGCACCGGGGGATATAATTCACCCCTCCACTTT.

This chain joins TRBV6-5 and TRBJ1-2, with 9 bases that match TRBD1. Germline CDR1 and CDR2: MNHEY and SVGAGI. The CDR3 is made up of 15 amino acids. V lost 6 bases, J lost 3 bases, and 8 bases stayed unmatched. Here the CDR3 DNA reads TGTGCCAGCAGGACGGGGGGGACAGGGCACTATGGCTACACCTTC. It specifies CASRTGGTGHYGYTF.

The V gene is TRBV21-1, the J gene TRBJ2-7; TRBD1 was called by the table and not checked on the DNA. TRBV21-1 is flagged as a pseudogene. The CDR3 has 16 residues. Here the CDR3 reads CASPQRRRGLSYEQYF. In DNA form, the CDR3 reads TGTGCCAGCCCCCAGCGGCGCAGGGGCCTAAGCTACGAGCAGTACTTC.

V is TRBV27 and J is TRBJ1-3; TRBD1 aligns across 8 bases. V gave up 5 bases and J gave up 0 bases; unmatched junction bases: 9. This CDR3 region has 17 residues. Germline loops: CDR1 MNHEY, CDR2 SMNVEV (reference sequence). CDR3 DNA sequence: TGTGCCAGCAGTCTCTCCGCCGGGACAGGCTCTGGAAACACCATATATTTT. It codes for CASSLSAGTGSGNTIYF.

The chain has TRBV30 and TRBJ1-2; D gene uncertain. The CDR3 covers 13 residues. V lost 0 bases and J lost 8, with 13 bases in between. The germline gives CDR1 GTSNPN, CDR2 SVGIG (reference sequence). In nucleotides, the CDR3 is TGTGCCTGGAGTGTATCCGGGAGTCGGGGCTACACCTTC. This translates into CAWSVSGSRGYTF.

J is TRBJ2-5 and V is TRBV15, with 7 bases aligning to TRBD1. CDR3 length equals 17 residues. Per germline, CDR1 LNHNV and CDR2 YYDKDF (reference sequence). Germline trimming cut 1 base from V and 5 bases from J; bases unmatched to any gene: 13. CDR3 coding DNA: TGTGCCACCAGCAGAGTCAGGGGTTCGACAGGGCAGGAGACCCAGTACTTC. This gives the protein CATSRVRGSTGQETQYF.

The rearrangement uses TRBV5-1 and TRBJ1-4; TRBD1 matches 9 bases. Germline values: CDR1 SGHRS, CDR2 YFSETQ. V was pared by 4 bases and J by 3 bases, with 4 bases of the junction left unmatched. CDR3 length: 15 amino acids. The CDR3 DNA reads TGCGCCAGCAGCCCACAGGGGGCGCCTAATGAAAAACTGTTTTTT. Protein product: CASSPQGAPNEKLFF.

The V and J genes are TRBV6-2 or TRBV6-3 and TRBJ2-7, with 8 positions matching TRBD1. Per germline, CDR1 MNHEY and CDR2 SVGEGT. The CDR3 totals 13 residues. V was pared by 5 bases and J by 6 bases, with 6 bases of the junction left unmatched. The CDR3 nucleotides read TGTGCCAGCAGTCCGGACAGGGCACGCGAGCAGTACTTC. Its translation: CASSPDRAREQYF.

This clone was observed a handful of times. The J gene is TRBJ2-5, the V gene TRBV7-9; 10 positions match TRBD2. The germline gives CDR1 SEHNR, CDR2 FQNEAQ (reference sequence). This CDR3 spans 15 amino acids. The J segment lost 1 base and the V segment lost 3 bases, leaving 2 bases of the junction unmatched. The CDR3 here is CASSFWTSGQETQYF. The CDR3 DNA sequence: TGTGCCAGCAGCTTCTGGACTAGCGGCCAAGAGACCCAGTACTTC.

The gene calls are TRBV14 and TRBJ1-6; 9 nucleotides align to TRBD1. Trimming at V came to 4 bases and at J to 5 bases, leaving 6 bases not matched to a gene. The CDR3 is 16 residues long. Germline CDR1 is SGHDN and CDR2 is FVKESK. The CDR3 sequence is CASSLGQGMNNSPLHF. The CDR3 DNA reads as TGTGCCAGCAGCCTGGGACAGGGCATGAATAATTCACCCCTCCACTTT.

This chain links TRBV28 with TRBJ2-2; 8 bases fit TRBD1. Germline lookup yields CDR1 MDHEN and CDR2 SYDVKM. This CDR3 is built from 20 residues. V shed 2 bases and J 6 bases; nucleotides not matched to a gene: 20. CDR3 nucleotide sequence: TGTGCCAGCAGTTTACCGAAAGAACCTGAACAGGGGGAGGAGGCCGGGGAGCTGTTTTTT. It is translated as CASSLPKEPEQGEEAGELFF.

This clone was recorded once. The CDR3, as DNA: TGTGCCAGCAGTGACCCGGGACAGCTACTCTACAATGAGCAGTTCTTC. Protein sequence: CASSDPGQLLYNEQFF. The chain links TRBV6-2 or TRBV6-3 to TRBJ2-1, with 7 bases lining up with TRBD1. Germline CDR1 reads MNHEY; CDR2 reads SVGEGT. CDR3 size: 16 residues. The V gene end was trimmed by 5 bases and the J gene end by 3 bases; junction bases not matched to a gene: 10.